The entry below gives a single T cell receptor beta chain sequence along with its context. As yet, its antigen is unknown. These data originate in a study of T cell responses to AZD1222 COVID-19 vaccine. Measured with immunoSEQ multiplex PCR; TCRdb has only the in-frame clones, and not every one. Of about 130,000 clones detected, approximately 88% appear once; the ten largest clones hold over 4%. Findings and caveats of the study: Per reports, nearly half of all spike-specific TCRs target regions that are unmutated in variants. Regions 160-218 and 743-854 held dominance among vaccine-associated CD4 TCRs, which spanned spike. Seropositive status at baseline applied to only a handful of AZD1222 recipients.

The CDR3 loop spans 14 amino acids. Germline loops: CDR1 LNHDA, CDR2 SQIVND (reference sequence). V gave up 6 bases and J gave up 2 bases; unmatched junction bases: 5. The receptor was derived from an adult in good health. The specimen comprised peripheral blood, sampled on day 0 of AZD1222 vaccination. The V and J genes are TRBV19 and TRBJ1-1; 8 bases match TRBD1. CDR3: CASRTDRVNTEAFF. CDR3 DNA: TGTGCCAGTAGAACGGACAGGGTCAACACTGAAGCTTTCTTT.